The TCR beta chain under discussion was sequenced for a study of blood T cell repertoires in COVID-19. Per the original data handling: Cell counts per sample came from amplifying reference gene primers. TCRdb's copy holds only in-frame clones and misses some; the assay was immunoSEQ multiplex PCR. V, J and clone size were drawn from that table, and D and trimming were deduced from the DNA. The sample lists 200,000 to 250,000 clones; roughly 84% were seen once. CDR1 and CDR2 from the germline V gene are SGHRS and YFSETQ. Trimming took 6 bases from V and 2 from J, leaving 14 bases between them. The CDR3 is made up of 14 amino acids.

The gene calls are TRBV5-1 and TRBJ1-1; tentative D call: TRBD1 (5 bases). Sequencing used peripheral blood. The clonotype originates from a man aged 50 or older with COVID-19, enrolled during active disease. This CDR3 is CASTPQGTNTEAFF. The CDR3 coding sequence is TGCGCCAGCACCCCCCAGGGAACAAACACTGAAGCTTTCTTT.